This TCR beta chain derives from a study of blood T cell repertoires in COVID-19. Study context: Samples of COVID-19 (acute and convalescent) were obtained from the United States, Italy and Spain. Sources were T cells, B-cell-depleted T cells, or PBMCs; the material itself was cDNA or gDNA.

As processed by the authors: Reference gene primer amplification yielded estimated nucleated cell counts. The protocol was immunoSEQ multiplex PCR, while the TCRdb copy is restricted to in-frame clones and leaves out a portion. V, J and clone size are taken as reported in that table, and D and trimming were inferred from the DNA itself. The data contain about 34,000 clones, more than 85% of them seen just once; the ten biggest clones take up around 5.8%. Per the germline V gene, CDR1 is MGHRA and CDR2 is YSYEKL. This CDR3 region has 14 residues. Trimming cost V 6 bases and J 5 bases; bases outside gene matches: 8.

The sequence derives from a woman at least 80 years old with acute or convalescent COVID-19. The specimen was peripheral blood. The chain joins TRBV4-1 to TRBJ1-2, with 8 bases fitting TRBD1. The CDR3 nucleotides are TGCGCCAGCAGGCAACCGGGACAGGTTTATGGCTACACCTTC. Encoded protein: CASRQPGQVYGYTF.